The rows below give T cell receptor beta chains drawn from one sample of a study of blood T cell repertoires in COVID-19. TCRdb's copy holds only in-frame clones and misses some; the assay was immunoSEQ multiplex PCR. This table holds approximately 62,000 clones, roughly four fifths found once. The sequenced material came from peripheral blood. The receptors were gathered from a man older than 75 with acute or convalescent COVID-19. CDR3s include the opening cysteine and the closing phenylalanine or tryptophan. The order of the fields is J gene, V gene, clone size, D gene, CDR3 DNA, CDR3 protein. D genes are given only for firm matches. Where a row states a size, it is once, few, many or the class of an expanded clone; other rows omit it.

TRBJ2-7	TRBV5-6	once	NA	TGTGCCAGCAGCTTGGTGGCCAGGTCCTTCTACGAGCAGTACTTC	CASSLVARSFYEQYF
TRBJ1-2	TRBV5-1	NA	TRBD1	TGCGCCAGCAGCCCCGGACAGGGGACGGGCTACACCTTC	CASSPGQGTGYTF
TRBJ1-2	TRBV12-3/TRBV12-4	few	NA	TGTGCCAGCAGTTTCGACAGGTTCGGTGGCTACACCTTC	CASSFDRFGGYTF
TRBJ2-1	TRBV5-1	NA	TRBD1	TGCGCCAGCAAGGGACAGGGGCTCGGTTTTAGCTCCTACAATGAGCAGTTCTTC	CASKGQGLGFSSYNEQFF
TRBJ1-5	TRBV6-5	few	NA	TGTGCCAGCACTCCAGGACAGCTCAATCAGCCCCAGCATTTT	CASTPGQLNQPQHF
TRBJ2-7	TRBV2	NA	NA	TGTGCCAGCAAGGAGGACAGAAGCTCCTACGAGCAGTACTTC	CASKEDRSSYEQYF
TRBJ2-5	TRBV3-1/TRBV3-2	NA	TRBD2	TGTGCCAGCAGCCAAGACGGACTAGCGGTGGTGGGGACCCAGTACTTC	CASSQDGLAVVGTQYF
TRBJ2-2	TRBV18	NA	NA	TGTGCCAGCTCACGGGACATGAACACCGGGGAGCTGTTTTTT	CASSRDMNTGELFF
TRBJ2-7	TRBV19	NA	NA	TGTGCCAGTAGTATAGATCTGGGCCTAAGCTACGAGCAGTACTTC	CASSIDLGLSYEQYF
TRBJ2-1	TRBV27	once	NA	TGTGCCAGCAGTCCCCCGGCGGGACCCCAACCCAATGAGCAGTTCTTC	CASSPPAGPQPNEQFF
TRBJ2-1	TRBV11-3	NA	NA	TGTGCCAGCAGCTTAGACCTCGGCCAGGTTACCTACAATGAGCAGTTCTTC	CASSLDLGQVTYNEQFF
TRBJ1-1	TRBV15	once	NA	TGTGCCACCAGCAGAGACGGTGGGAGGACCACTGAAGCTTTCTTT	CATSRDGGRTTEAFF
TRBJ2-3	TRBV2	NA	TRBD2	TGTGCCAGCAGTGAAGCCCCCAGCGGGGGGAGCACAGATACGCAGTATTTT	CASSEAPSGGSTDTQYF
TRBJ1-1	TRBV5-5	NA	TRBD1	TGTGCCAGCAGCCAGGGACAGCCAGGGAGAACTGAAGCTTTCTTT	CASSQGQPGRTEAFF
TRBJ1-6	TRBV19	NA	NA	TGTGCCAGTAGTATGACAGGCGATAATTCACCCCTCCACTTT	CASSMTGDNSPLHF
TRBJ2-3	TRBV19	NA	TRBD2	TGTGCCAGTAGTATTCCTACTAGCGGGGAAAGCACAGATACGCAGTATTTT	CASSIPTSGESTDTQYF
TRBJ1-2	TRBV19	few	TRBD1	TGTGCCAGTAGTAGCCCCAACCAGGGGGTATCCTATGGCTACACCTTC	CASSSPNQGVSYGYTF
TRBJ1-3	TRBV6-5	NA	TRBD1	TGTGCCAGCAGTAATAGGGGGCAGCGTGGAAACACCATATATTTT	CASSNRGQRGNTIYF
TRBJ1-3	TRBV29-1	NA	NA	TGCAGCGTTGAATCAGGGGCTGTCGGAAACACCATATATTTT	CSVESGAVGNTIYF
TRBJ1-2	TRBV7-9	NA	NA	TGTGCCCTCTCCGGGACAAGGGATGGCTACACCTTC	CALSGTRDGYTF
TRBJ2-7	TRBV11-2	NA	NA	TGTGCCAGCAGCTTGACCGGGGGAAGCTCCTACGAGCAGTACTTC	CASSLTGGSSYEQYF
TRBJ2-2	TRBV7-9	NA	TRBD1	TGTGCCAGCAGCTTAATGCAGGGGGCGACCGGGGAGCTGTTTTTT	CASSLMQGATGELFF
TRBJ2-1	TRBV4-1	NA	NA	TGCGCCAGCAGCCAAGACGGTTCACGGCGGCTCAATGAGCAGTTCTTC	CASSQDGSRRLNEQFF
TRBJ1-5	TRBV19	NA	NA	TGTGCCAGTAGTATAGATACAAGGGGTTATAGCAATCAGCCCCAGCATTTT	CASSIDTRGYSNQPQHF
TRBJ1-2	TRBV25-1	NA	TRBD1	TGTGCCAGCAGTGAATTTGGGACAGCAGACGGCTACACCTTC	CASSEFGTADGYTF
TRBJ2-6	TRBV4-2	NA	TRBD2	TGTGCCAGCAGCCAAGATAGGCTAGCGGGGGGAACTGGGGCCAACGTCCTGACTTTC	CASSQDRLAGGTGANVLTF
TRBJ2-3	TRBV3-1/TRBV3-2	NA	NA	TGTGCCAGCAGCCCCGTTGCACGGGGCACAGATACGCAGTATTTT	CASSPVARGTDTQYF
TRBJ1-2	TRBV7-9	NA	NA	TGTGCCAGCATTACTACAGGAAGACGCTATGGCTACACCTTC	CASITTGRRYGYTF
TRBJ2-5	TRBV11-1	NA	NA	TGTGCCAGCAGCTCCGAGGACTCCGGTTGGGAGACCCAGTACTTC	CASSSEDSGWETQYF
TRBJ1-1	TRBV5-1	many	TRBD1	TGCGCCAGCAGCTTGGTAGGGGGCTCGGGCACTGAAGCTTTCTTT	CASSLVGGSGTEAFF
TRBJ2-7	TRBV6-5	NA	NA	TGTGCCAGCACCCTCGTCCTCGGCGAGCAGTACTTC	CASTLVLGEQYF
TRBJ2-2	TRBV24-1	NA	TRBD2	TGTGCCACCCAAAGAGGTGACTCGGGGGGCGGGGAGCTGTTTTTT	CATQRGDSGGGELFF
TRBJ2-7	TRBV12-3/TRBV12-4	NA	NA	TGTGCCAGCGGTAGTTACTACGAGCAGTACTTC	CASGSYYEQYF
TRBJ2-3	TRBV4-1	once	NA	TGCGCCAGCAGCCAATTGGGGGCTCGGACAGATACGCAGTATTTT	CASSQLGARTDTQYF
TRBJ1-1	TRBV5-6	NA	TRBD1	TGTGCCAGCAGCTGGGGGACAGCTAACACTGAAGCTTTCTTT	CASSWGTANTEAFF
TRBJ2-5	TRBV12-3/TRBV12-4	NA	TRBD1	TGTGCCAGCAGAAGGGACAGGGGAGAGACCCAGTACTTC	CASRRDRGETQYF
TRBJ2-5	TRBV6-5	NA	TRBD2	TGTGCCAGCAGAGTAGGGCTAGCGGGGGGGACCCAGTACTTC	CASRVGLAGGTQYF
TRBJ2-1	TRBV6-5	NA	NA	TGTGCCAGCAGTTACCGGGAAAACAATGAGCAGTTCTTC	CASSYRENNEQFF
TRBJ2-3	TRBV24-1	NA	TRBD1	TGTGCCACCAGTGCGGGACAGGGGAGAACAGATACGCAGTATTTT	CATSAGQGRTDTQYF
TRBJ1-2	TRBV5-5	NA	NA	TGTGCCAGCAGCTCCCCCGGACAGAGAGGCTACACCTTC	CASSSPGQRGYTF
TRBJ1-2	TRBV7-9	NA	NA	TGTGCCAGCAGCTTAGTACCAGGCTATGGCTACACCTTC	CASSLVPGYGYTF
TRBJ2-3	TRBV6-5	few	NA	TGTGCCAGCAGGTCCCTAGTGAACCCGCAGTATTTT	CASRSLVNPQYF
TRBJ1-5	TRBV19	NA	TRBD1	TGTGCCAGTTGGGGACAGGGGATAATTCAGCCCCAGCATTTT	CASWGQGIIQPQHF
TRBJ2-1	TRBV3-1/TRBV3-2	NA	NA	TGTGCCAGCAGCCAAGGGAGGGGACGGACCCCCAATGAGCAGTTCTTC	CASSQGRGRTPNEQFF
TRBJ1-2	TRBV11-2	NA	NA	TGTGCCAGCAGCTTCCTCCGTGGCACCAGCTATGGCTACACCTTC	CASSFLRGTSYGYTF
TRBJ1-5	TRBV28	NA	NA	TGTGCCAGCAGTTTCGGTTCCCGAAATCAGCCCCAGCATTTT	CASSFGSRNQPQHF
TRBJ1-1	TRBV19	NA	NA	TGTGCCAGTAGTGGGGGACTTTTGAAAGCTTTCTTT	CASSGGLLKAFF
TRBJ1-2	TRBV5-1	NA	NA	TGCGCCAGCAGCTTGGACACAGGGCACTATGGCTACACCTTC	CASSLDTGHYGYTF
TRBJ1-6	TRBV4-2	NA	TRBD1	TGTGCCAGCAGCCATGGGGGACAGGGGGCTCGATCACCCCTCCACTTT	CASSHGGQGARSPLHF
TRBJ2-7	TRBV11-2	once	NA	TGTGCCGCATCGCAGGGGAAACTCTACGAGCAGTACTTC	CAASQGKLYEQYF
TRBJ1-2	TRBV18	NA	NA	TGTGCCAGCTCACCACTGGGCGAAGGGAGGACGAATGGCTACACCTTC	CASSPLGEGRTNGYTF
TRBJ2-7	TRBV7-6	NA	NA	TGTGCCAGCAGCTTAGCGCTGAAGGGAACGGGGGAGCAGTACTTC	CASSLALKGTGEQYF
TRBJ1-2	TRBV5-1	NA	NA	TGCGCCAGCAGCGAGGGACTTCTTAGCTACACCTTC	CASSEGLLSYTF
TRBJ2-1	TRBV11-3	NA	TRBD2	TGTGCCAGCAGCTCGGGGGGACTATATGAGCAGTTCTTC	CASSSGGLYEQFF
TRBJ1-2	TRBV27	NA	TRBD1	TGTGCCAGCAGTCCTATAACCTGGACAGGGGGCGACGGCTACACCTTC	CASSPITWTGGDGYTF
TRBJ2-1	TRBV19	NA	NA	TGTGCCAGTAGTATTGGGGAGGCCGGAGTCCCCTACAATGAGCAGTTCTTC	CASSIGEAGVPYNEQFF
TRBJ2-7	TRBV27	NA	NA	TGTGCCAGCAGCCCTCAGGGGCGCGAGCAGTACTTC	CASSPQGREQYF
TRBJ1-3	TRBV5-1	NA	NA	TGCGCCAGCAGCTCTACTTTCTATGGAAACACCATATATTTT	CASSSTFYGNTIYF
TRBJ1-1	TRBV4-2	NA	NA	TGTGCCAGCAGCCAAGACGCCCCGGGAGGGACCGGGGGGAACACTGAAGCTTTCTTT	CASSQDAPGGTGGNTEAFF
TRBJ1-2	TRBV12-5	NA	NA	TGTGCTAGTGGAACAGCAGGGAAGGGTGGCTATGGCTACACCTTC	CASGTAGKGGYGYTF